Listed below are T cell receptor beta chains from one sample, sequenced in a study of response to subunit inactivated influenza vaccine. MiXCR, applied by TCRdb to the RT-PCR reads, yields one record per CDR3 protein. This repertoire shows around 790,000 distinct CDR3 sequences, 20% to 25% found once; its top ten account for about 10%. Source: PBMCs from blood, taken more than 4 days after vaccination. These receptors all stem from a man aged 50 to 59 who received an inactivated influenza vaccine. Each CDR3 is given with its conserved first and last residue. A D gene is named only where the DNA matches it firmly. Only some rows state a clone size, as once, few, many or a class for expanded clones.

V gene	clone size	D gene	J gene	CDR3 length	CDR3 DNA	CDR3 protein
TRBV10-3	.	TRBD2	TRBJ2-2	14	TGTGCCTCCACCGGGACTAGCCGCACCGGGGAGCTGTTTTTT	CASTGTSRTGELFF
TRBV3-1	.	TRBD1	TRBJ2-2	16	TGTGCCAGCAGCCGACGACAGGGATTGAACACCGGGGAGCTGTTTTTT	CASSRRQGLNTGELFF
TRBV15	.	.	TRBJ1-5	14	TGTGCCACCAGCAGAGATAAGGTCCCTCAGCCCCAGCATTTT	CATSRDKVPQPQHF
TRBV5-6	few	.	TRBJ1-1	16	TGTGCCAGCAGCTTGGTCCCAACAATCACCAACACTGAAGCTTTCTTT	CASSLVPTITNTEAFF
TRBV6-1	many	TRBD2	TRBJ2-7	15	TGTGCCAGCAGCCTGACTAGCGGGGGGACCTACGAGCAGTACTTC	CASSLTSGGTYEQYF
TRBV12-3/TRBV12-4	.	.	TRBJ1-2	13	TGTGCCAGCAGTTCAAGACAGGAGACCGGCTACACCTTC	CASSSRQETGYTF
TRBV7-8	few	TRBD2	TRBJ2-3	15	TGTGCCAGCAGCTTTCCTAGCGGATACACAGATACGCAGTATTTT	CASSFPSGYTDTQYF
TRBV20-1	few	.	TRBJ1-4	11	TGCAGTGCTAGAGATCAGCTCGAACTGTTTTTT	CSARDQLELFF
TRBV2	.	.	TRBJ2-3	16	TGTGCCAGCACAGTTCCGGGATGGGGCTCTACAGATACGCAGTATTTT	CASTVPGWGSTDTQYF
TRBV9	.	TRBD2	TRBJ2-1	19	TGTGCCAGCAGCGGGGGACTAGCGGGAATTGGCCCGTCGTACAATGAGCAGTTCTTC	CASSGGLAGIGPSYNEQFF
TRBV28	.	TRBD1	TRBJ2-7	13	TGTGCCAGCACAGGGGGATATCTGTACGAGCAGTACTTC	CASTGGYLYEQYF
TRBV7-2	.	.	TRBJ1-1	16	TGTGCCAGCAGTTTGCCGGGCCTCCAGTTCCGAGGTGAAGCTTTCTTT	CASSLPGLQFRGEAFF
TRBV4-3	.	TRBD1	TRBJ1-2	17	TGCGCCAGCAGCCAAACTCGACAGGGTCGACAGGGTGACCTAACCACCTTC	CASSQTRQGRQGDLTTF
TRBV5-6	many	.	TRBJ2-1	15	TGTGCCAGCAGCTTGAGGCTAGACTCCTACAATGAGCAGTTCTTC	CASSLRLDSYNEQFF
TRBV3-1	.	TRBD2	TRBJ2-7	16	TGTGCCAGCAGCCCCCACTCTCTAGCGGGTCCCTACGAGCAGTACTTC	CASSPHSLAGPYEQYF
TRBV5-1	few	.	TRBJ2-7	12	TGCGCCAGCAGCCTCGCGGGTTTAAAGCAGTACTTC	CASSLAGLKQYF
TRBV28	many	TRBD1	TRBJ1-5	14	TGTGCCAGCAGTTTAGAACAGGGGAATCAGCCCCAGCATTTT	CASSLEQGNQPQHF
TRBV5-1	.	.	TRBJ1-2	18	TGCGCCAGCAGCTTGGAGTATTCATGGGGGGTTTCTAACTATGGCTACACCTTC	CASSLEYSWGVSNYGYTF
TRBV14	.	.	TRBJ2-1	15	TGTGCCAGCAGCCAAGGACGGAACTCCTACAATGAGCAGTTCTTC	CASSQGRNSYNEQFF
TRBV3-1	.	TRBD1	TRBJ2-1	14	TGTGCCAGCAGCCGGACAGGCAAAAACAATGAGCAGTTCTTC	CASSRTGKNNEQFF
TRBV4-2	.	TRBD1	TRBJ2-7	15	TGTGCCAGCAGCCTCCTACACAGGGGTTCCTACGAGCAGTACTTC	CASSLLHRGSYEQYF
TRBV3-1	.	.	TRBJ2-3	16	TGTGCCAGCAGCCGGGCCGGGACCCTTAGCACAGATACGCAGTATTTT	CASSRAGTLSTDTQYF
TRBV27	few	TRBD1	TRBJ1-2	18	TGTGCCAGCAGTTTCACGACCGGGACAGGGGGCGCCAACTATGGCTACACCTTC	CASSFTTGTGGANYGYTF
TRBV4-3	.	TRBD2	TRBJ2-3	15	TGCGCCAGCAGCCAAAGCGGGGGATATTTAGATACGCAGTATTTT	CASSQSGGYLDTQYF
TRBV4-3	.	TRBD2	TRBJ2-2	17	TGCGCCAGCAGCCAAGATTGGTTAGCGGGAGTCGGCGGGGAGCTGTTTTTT	CASSQDWLAGVGGELFF
TRBV6-1	many	TRBD1	TRBJ2-2	14	TGTGCCAGCACCCAGGCAGGGGGCACCGGGGAGCTGTTTTTT	CASTQAGGTGELFF
TRBV7-9	.	TRBD1	TRBJ2-6	16	TGTGCCAGCACCCTCGCGACAGGGTCTGGGGCCAACGTCCTGACTTTC	CASTLATGSGANVLTF
TRBV12-3/TRBV12-4	few	.	TRBJ2-7	12	TGTGCCAGCAGCCCCTGGAGGGACGAGCAGTACTTC	CASSPWRDEQYF
TRBV4-3	few	.	TRBJ2-2	14	TGCGCCAGCAGCCAAGATGCGGACACCGGGGAGCTGTTTTTT	CASSQDADTGELFF
TRBV28	few	.	TRBJ2-4	11	TGTGCCAGCAGTTTATCAAACATTCAGTACTTC	CASSLSNIQYF
TRBV4-2	.	TRBD1	TRBJ2-7	16	TGTGCCAGCAGCCAAGAAGCAGGACAGGGGTACTACGAGCAGTACTTC	CASSQEAGQGYYEQYF
TRBV5-6	few	.	TRBJ2-5	14	TGTGCCAGCAGCTTAGGGACGGTCAAAGAGACCCAGTACTTC	CASSLGTVKETQYF
TRBV27	.	TRBD1	TRBJ2-4	13	TGTGCCAGCAGTCTGGACAGGACGTACATTCAGTACTTC	CASSLDRTYIQYF
TRBV11-2	.	.	TRBJ2-7	16	TGTGCCAGCAGCCCCCCCTCTTGGAGGGTTCGCTACGAGCAGTACTTC	CASSPPSWRVRYEQYF
TRBV10-2	.	.	TRBJ1-3	15	TGCGCCAGCAGTGAGGTTCAGGGCACTGTAAACACCATATATTTT	CASSEVQGTVNTIYF
TRBV29-1	.	TRBD1	TRBJ1-3	13	TGCAGCGTCTGGGACAGGCAGGACAACACCATATATTTT	CSVWDRQDNTIYF
TRBV20-1	.	.	TRBJ2-1	15	TGCAGTGCTGAACCCCGGGACTGGGCTGGTAATGAGCAGTTCTTC	CSAEPRDWAGNEQFF
TRBV15	.	.	TRBJ2-3	16	TGTGCCACCAGCAGAGATCGCGGGTGGGTCACAGATACGCAGTATTTT	CATSRDRGWVTDTQYF
TRBV15	.	.	TRBJ1-6	15	TGTGCCACCAGCAGAGATCGCGACAGAAATTCACCCCTCCACTTT	CATSRDRDRNSPLHF
TRBV10-3	.	.	TRBJ2-1	14	TGTGCCATCAGCCCCCGATCCGTTGGCAATGAGCAGTTCTTC	CAISPRSVGNEQFF
TRBV15	.	TRBD2	TRBJ2-3	18	TGTGCCACCAGCAGAGATTTGGTAGCGGGGATGCAACAGGATACGCAGTATTTT	CATSRDLVAGMQQDTQYF
TRBV12-3/TRBV12-4	.	.	TRBJ1-2	15	TGTGCCAGCAGTTCACACCAACCCGGGAACTATGGCTACACCTTC	CASSSHQPGNYGYTF
TRBV12-3/TRBV12-4	.	.	TRBJ2-1	15	TGTGCCAGCAGTTTAGTGGACAGCACCTTCGATGAGCAGTTCTTC	CASSLVDSTFDEQFF